Each of the 32 T cell receptor beta chains below was sequenced from the same sample in a study of Tregs in tolerant kidney transplant recipients. Recipients received nonmyeloablative bone marrow transplants from related graft donors, with transient mixed chimerism. Repertoires were generated with immunoSEQ multiplex PCR, while TCRdb's copy carries only in-frame clones and drops some. Found here are several thousand clones; the top ten clones hold more than 35%. The specimen comprised CD8+ T cells from blood (PBMCs), sampled 12 months after the transplant. These TCRs come from a human patient who received a combined kidney and bone marrow transplant. Part of the T cell pool may stem from the graft donor.

CDR3 protein: CASSSTGYEQYF. The sequenced CDR3 bases are TGTGCCAGCAGTTCCACAGGGTACGAG. The V call is TRBV6-2 or TRBV6-3, the J call TRBJ2-7, with D possibly matching TRBD1 (6 bases). The CDR3 extends 3 residues past the end of the read, so its final part is completed from the germline J gene. Germline CDR1 reads MNHEY; CDR2 reads SVGEGT. The ends were cut back, 4 bases at V and 4 bases at J, with 8 bases in the middle. The CDR3 consists of 12 residues.

A remark on this clone: Sequencing ends 3 residues short of the CDR3 end; the germline J gene provides the rest. V and J are TRBV19 and TRBJ2-7, with D unclear. Germline CDR1 reads LNHDA; CDR2 reads SQIVND (reference sequence). V shed 2 bases and J shed 6 bases, with 11 bases lying between them. This CDR3 has 13 residues. CDR3 amino acids: CASSIFGEREQYF. Partial CDR3 DNA: TGTGCCAGTAGTATATTTGGAGAGCGCGAG.

Details on this clone: The CDR3 goes on 3 residues after the read ends, and that part is filled in from the germline J gene. The chain carries TRBV7-2 and TRBJ2-2; 7 positions agree with TRBD1. Germline V lookup: CDR1 SGHTA, CDR2 FQGNSA. This CDR3 is 14 amino acids long. J was trimmed by 7 bases and V by 5 bases; bases with no gene match: 7. CDR3 bases read: TGTGCCAGCAGCCTACGGGACAGCTACGGGGAG. Amino acids: CASSLRDSYGE. The whole CDR3 protein reads CASSLRDSYGELFF.

Turning to this clone: With the read ending 3 residues before the CDR3 end, the germline J gene is used to fill in that end. The chain employs TRBV4-1 and TRBJ2-2; 9 nucleotides line up with TRBD1. There are 18 residues in the CDR3. V lost 0 bases, J lost 1 base, and 6 bases stayed unmatched. Germline loops: CDR1 MGHRA, CDR2 YSYEKL. The chain's CDR3 is CASSQDLGQGGNTGELFF. CDR3 DNA (partial): TGCGCCAGCAGCCAAGATCTGGGACAGGGTGGGAACACCGGGGAG.

Points on this clone: The read terminates 3 residues before the CDR3 end, so the remaining end is supplied by the germline J gene. This sequence joins TRBV29-1 and TRBJ1-1, with D perhaps TRBD1 (5 bases). Germline-derived CDR1 and CDR2 are SQVTM and ANQGSEA. The CDR3 loop spans 14 amino acids. V lost 7 bases, J lost 3 bases, and 18 bases lay in between. This CDR3 reads CSADFGGTDTEAFF. The DNA read from the CDR3 is TGCAGCGCTGATTTCGGGGGGACGGACACTGAA.

Of note for this clone: The read halts 3 residues ahead of the CDR3 end, with the missing end drawn from the germline J gene. The chain joins TRBV29-1 to TRBJ2-3; the match to TRBD2 covers 14 bases. The V gene's germline CDR1 is SQVTM and CDR2 ANQGSEA. The V gene end was trimmed by 5 bases and the J gene end by 4 bases; junction bases not matched to a gene: 14. The CDR3 contains 18 residues. The part of the CDR3 DNA that was read is TGCAGCGTTAGGGACGTCAAAGGGACTAGCGGGAGACCAGATACG. This gives the protein CSVRDVKGTSGRPDT. Given in full, the CDR3 is CSVRDVKGTSGRPDTQYF.

In the case of this clone: The read terminates 3 residues ahead of where the CDR3 ends, so the germline J gene completes it. The chain is built from TRBV2 and TRBJ2-3; 8 positions match TRBD2. The V segment lost 6 bases and the J segment 3 bases; nucleotides outside the gene matches: 11. This CDR3 is built from 16 residues. Germline-derived CDR1 and CDR2 are SNHLY and FYNNEI. CDR3 DNA, as far as it was read: TGTGCCAGCAGCCCGGGAGGGGCTCGAGGTACAGATACG. Its translation: CASSPGGARGTDT. The whole CDR3 sequence reads CASSPGGARGTDTQYF.

The part of the CDR3 DNA that was read is TGCAGTGCTAGAGATGGGGACAGGTCGCCAGGATATAATTCACCC. Translated, it gives CSARDGDRSPGYNSP. The entire CDR3 is CSARDGDRSPGYNSPLHF. The chain has TRBV20-1 and TRBJ1-6, with 8 bases fitting TRBD1. Coverage ceases 3 residues before the CDR3 finishes, and the germline J gene fills in the end. The CDR3 covers 18 residues. J was trimmed by 4 bases and V by 0 bases; bases with no gene match: 11. Germline CDR1 is DFQATT and CDR2 is SNEGSKA (reference sequence).

This clone is deemed medium-sized by its frequency. The CDR3 end is not reached by the read, which stops 3 residues before it; the germline J gene fills it in. J is TRBJ2-7 and V is TRBV30, with D perhaps matching TRBD2 (5 bases). V was pared by 4 bases and J by 3 bases, with 25 bases between. Germline V gives CDR1 GTSNPN, CDR2 SVGIG (reference sequence). The CDR3 covers 17 residues. The CDR3 reads CAWKGRSEAADDYEQYF. The covered CDR3 bases are TGTGCCTGGAAGGGCAGGAGTGAAGCGGCGGATGACTACGAG.

In the case of this clone: The read ends 3 residues shy of where the CDR3 ends; the end is completed using the germline J gene. This chain uses TRBV23-1 with TRBJ1-1, with 8 positions matching TRBD1. TRBV23-1 is an open reading frame, and its role is uncertain. This CDR3 is built from 18 residues. Trimming at V came to 0 bases and at J to 7 bases, leaving 16 bases not matched to a gene. The CDR3 spells CASSQSPDRVPGANEAFF. The CDR3 DNA, read in part, is TGCGCCAGCAGTCAATCCCCGGACAGGGTCCCAGGGGCCAATGAA.

On this clone itself: From the germline J gene comes the end of the CDR3, since the read stops 3 residues before it. The chain recombines TRBV7-9 with TRBJ1-4; D remains ambiguous. Germline V gene data show CDR1 as SEHNR and CDR2 as FQNEAQ (reference sequence). This CDR3 comprises 14 residues. V shed 1 base and J shed 7 bases, with 10 bases lying between them. The sequenced CDR3 bases are TGTGCCAGCAGCTTAGTCCCGAGCCCTGAAAAA. Its protein is CASSLVPSPEK. The entire CDR3 reads CASSLVPSPEKLFF.

As to this clone: Coverage ceases 3 residues before the CDR3 finishes, and the germline J gene fills in the end. The chain recombines TRBV9 with TRBJ2-1; D might be TRBD1 (5 bases). CDR3 length: 14 residues. Trimming cost V 0 bases and J 3 bases, with 7 bases left between them. Germline V gene lookup returns CDR1 SGDLS and CDR2 YYNGEE. This CDR3 is CASSVDDSYNEQFF. The DNA read from the CDR3 is TGTGCCAGCAGCGTAGACGACAGCTACAATGAG.

To note about this clone: The observed sequence ends 3 residues before the CDR3 terminus, with the missing tail filled in from the germline J gene. The chain combines TRBV7-9 with TRBJ2-7; TRBD2 is a possible D gene (6 bases). Germline CDR1 is SEHNR and CDR2 is FQNEAQ (reference sequence). Trimming took 2 bases from V and 0 from J, leaving 11 bases between them. This CDR3 is 15 amino acids long. CDR3 bases read: TGTGCCAGCAGCTTACGGGACTCTCGCTCCTACGAG. Translating it yields CASSLRDSRSYE. The complete CDR3 protein is CASSLRDSRSYEQYF. The full variable domain, rest sourced from reference TRBV7-9 and TRBJ2-7, is DTGVSQNPRHKITKRGQNVTFRCDPISEHNRLYWYRQTLGQGPEFLTYFQNEAQLEKSRLLSDRFSAERPKGSFSTLEIQRTEQGDSAMYLCASSLRDSRSYEQYFGPGTRLTVT.

Concerning this clone: The sequence runs out 3 residues before the end of the CDR3; the remainder is reconstructed from the germline J gene. The chain employs TRBV6-2 or TRBV6-3 and TRBJ2-7; D gene ambiguous. Trimming removed 1 base from V and 1 base from J, with 5 bases in between. The germline CDR1 and CDR2 sequences are MNHEY and SVGEGT. The CDR3 length is 13 residues. The CDR3 DNA, read in part, is TGTGCCAGCAGTTACTGGGCATCCTACGAG. Its translation is CASSYWASYE. The whole CDR3 sequence is CASSYWASYEQYF.

Points on this clone: From the germline J gene comes the end of the CDR3, since the read stops 3 residues before it. The rearrangement joins TRBV27 to TRBJ1-2; the match to TRBD1 covers 8 bases. CDR3 length: 16 residues. V shed 5 bases, J shed 4 bases, and the junction held 12 bases outside the gene matches. Germline V gene data show CDR1 as MNHEY and CDR2 as SMNVEV (reference sequence). Partial CDR3 DNA: TGTGCCAGCAGTCGCCCCGGACAGGGCTTAATCTATGGC. Its protein product is CASSRPGQGLIYG. The entire CDR3 protein is CASSRPGQGLIYGYTF.

Remarks on this clone: Read sequence stops 3 residues before the CDR3 end, and the germline J gene provides the missing end. The rearrangement links TRBV4-2 to TRBJ1-1; D is perhaps TRBD1 (5 bases). With 0 bases removed from V and 3 bases from J, the gap between germline ends came to 14 bases. Germline CDR1 and CDR2: LGHNA and YNFKEQ. CDR3 length: 16 amino acids. The sequenced part of the CDR3 DNA is TGTGCCAGCAGCCAAGAGGCGATCAGGGCAGACACTGAA. Its protein is CASSQEAIRADTE. The CDR3 in full is CASSQEAIRADTEAFF.

In regard to this clone: The read halts 3 residues ahead of the CDR3 end, with the missing end drawn from the germline J gene. V gene TRBV7-9 combines with J gene TRBJ2-7, with 7 bases identical to TRBD1. Germline CDR1 SEHNR, CDR2 FQNEAQ (reference sequence). J lost 1 base, V lost 5 bases, and 5 bases had no gene match. The CDR3 extends over 14 amino acids. CDR3 region: CASSETGNSYEQYF. CDR3 bases read: TGTGCCAGCAGCGAGACAGGGAATTCCTACGAG.

Concerning this clone itself: The read terminates 3 residues before the CDR3 end, so the remaining end is supplied by the germline J gene. This chain uses TRBV11-3 with TRBJ2-7, with 9 bases matching TRBD1. Unmatched junction bases numbered 7, after V lost 4 bases and J lost 3 bases. CDR1 SGHNT and CDR2 YENEEA come from the germline V gene. This CDR3 contains 15 residues. This CDR3 reads CASSSGQGPNYEQYF. The CDR3 DNA, read in part, is TGTGCCAGCAGCTCCGGACAGGGGCCCAACTACGAG.

Note on this clone: The CDR3 extends 3 residues past the end of the read, so its final part is completed from the germline J gene. The J gene is TRBJ2-3, the V gene TRBV10-3; the D gene is possibly TRBD1 (5 bases). Germline CDR1 reads ENHRY; CDR2 reads SYGVKD. The germline V and J ends were trimmed by 6 bases and 0 bases, with 13 bases remaining between them. CDR3 size: 15 residues. Incomplete CDR3 DNA: TGTGCCATCAGGACGGACACCTCTAGCACAGATACG. Translating gives CAIRTDTSSTDT. The full CDR3 sequence reads CAIRTDTSSTDTQYF.

Comment on this clone: The read falls 3 residues short of the CDR3 end, and the missing part is taken from the germline J gene. The chain carries TRBV23-1 and TRBJ2-3, with D tentatively TRBD1 or TRBD2 (5 bases each). TRBV23-1 qualifies as an ORF whose function is uncertain. Between the trimmed V and J ends, which lost 6 bases and 2 bases, there was a span of 18 bases. The CDR3 covers 16 residues. The CDR3 loop reads CASSLHRRGVTDTQYF. The CDR3 DNA, read in part, is TGCGCCAGCAGCCTCCACAGAAGGGGAGTCACAGATACG.

Notes on this clone: Read coverage stops 3 residues before the CDR3 terminus; the germline J gene supplies the remainder. J is TRBJ2-3 and V is TRBV30; TRBD1 is a possible D gene (6 bases). CDR3 length: 13 amino acids. Trimming pared 0 bases from V and 5 bases from J, leaving 9 bases between. Per the germline V gene, CDR1 is GTSNPN and CDR2 is SVGIG (reference sequence). CDR3 in amino acids: CAWSVIGGDTQYF. The CDR3 DNA, read in part, is TGTGCCTGGAGTGTAATAGGGGGAGATACG.

As for this clone: The CDR3 extends 3 residues past the end of the read, so its final part is completed from the germline J gene. This chain connects TRBV20-1 to TRBJ2-7; 9 nucleotides line up with TRBD1. CDR1 and CDR2 from the germline V gene are DFQATT and SNEGSKA (reference sequence). This CDR3 is 16 amino acids long. V shed 1 base, J shed 2 bases, and the junction held 9 bases outside the gene matches. The CDR3 sequence: CSARGLLTGGAYEQYF. CDR3 DNA, as far as it was read: TGCAGTGCTAGAGGGCTACTCACAGGGGGCGCCTACGAG.

A note on this clone: The read comes to an end 3 residues before the CDR3 does, leaving the germline J gene to fill in the end. The chain uses TRBV2 and TRBJ2-1; 9 nucleotides agree with TRBD1. V lost 0 bases, J lost 7 bases, and 7 bases stayed unmatched. CDR1 and CDR2 from the germline V gene are SNHLY and FYNNEI. CDR3 length equals 16 residues. Partial CDR3 DNA: TGTGCCAGCAGTGAAGCGTTAGGACAGGGGATAAATGAG. Translating it yields CASSEALGQGINE. The full CDR3 reads CASSEALGQGINEQFF.

In regard to this clone: The read is 3 residues too short to cover the CDR3 end, so that end is filled in from the germline J gene. This chain links TRBV6-2 or TRBV6-3 with TRBJ1-3; D gene ambiguous. CDR1 and CDR2 from the germline V gene are MNHEY and SVGEGT. CDR3 length equals 15 residues. Between the trimmed V and J ends, which lost 6 bases and 0 bases, there was a span of 12 bases. The sequenced CDR3 bases are TGTGCCAGCAGGAAACACCAAATCTCTGGAAACACC. It encodes CASRKHQISGNT. The entire CDR3 reads CASRKHQISGNTIYF.

Remarks on this clone: Read coverage stops 3 residues before the CDR3 terminus; the germline J gene supplies the remainder. J is TRBJ2-2 and V is TRBV10-3; D possibly corresponds to TRBD2 (5 bases). This CDR3 contains 12 residues. Germline CDR1 and CDR2: ENHRY and SYGVKD. V was shortened by 10 bases and J by 5 bases, with 11 bases between the two germline ends. The sequenced part of the CDR3 DNA is TGTGCCACCCGGGGTTGGACCGGGGAG. It translates to CATRGWTGE. The entire CDR3 sequence reads CATRGWTGELFF.

To note about this clone: The CDR3 end is not reached by the read, which stops 3 residues before it; the germline J gene fills it in. This chain links TRBV7-6 with TRBJ2-7; 11 bases fit TRBD2. J lost 4 bases, V lost 1 base, and 0 bases had no gene match. The CDR3 covers 14 residues. CDR1 and CDR2 (germline): SGHVS, FNYEAQ. The part of the CDR3 DNA that was read is TGTGCCAGCAGCTTAGGACTAGCGGGGTACGAG. It yields the protein CASSLGLAGYE. In full, the CDR3 reads CASSLGLAGYEQYF.

Of note for this clone: Coverage ceases 3 residues before the CDR3 finishes, and the germline J gene fills in the end. This rearrangement joins TRBV29-1 to TRBJ1-4, with 8 nucleotides matching TRBD1. The germline V gene has CDR1 SQVTM and CDR2 ANQGSEA. V gave up 6 bases and J gave up 7 bases; unmatched junction bases: 7. CDR3 length: 13 amino acids. The covered CDR3 bases are TGCAGCGTCCTGACAGGGGCCGGTGAAAAA. Residues: CSVLTGAGEK. The full CDR3 sequence reads CSVLTGAGEKLFF.

About this clone itself: The read terminates 3 residues before the CDR3 end, so the remaining end is supplied by the germline J gene. The V call is TRBV7-6, the J call TRBJ1-2; 8 bases map to TRBD1. CDR1 and CDR2 from the germline V gene are SGHVS and FNYEAQ. The CDR3 is 14 residues long. V trimming: 5 bases; J trimming: 5 bases; junction bases outside the gene matches: 7. The CDR3 protein is CASSDGTGEYGYTF. The covered CDR3 bases are TGTGCCAGCAGCGACGGGACAGGAGAATATGGC.

As concerns this clone: The read terminates 3 residues ahead of where the CDR3 ends, so the germline J gene completes it. V and J are TRBV10-1 and TRBJ2-3; D perhaps matches TRBD2 (6 bases). Germline V gene lookup returns CDR1 WNHNN and CDR2 SYGVQD (reference sequence). The CDR3 spans 17 residues. The germline V and J ends were trimmed by 0 bases and 2 bases, with 15 bases remaining between them. CDR3 DNA (partial): TGCGCCAGCAGTGAGTCGGTTGGTCTAGCGTACACAGATACG. Encoded protein: CASSESVGLAYTDT. The CDR3 reads in full as CASSESVGLAYTDTQYF.

Turning to this clone: The read ends 3 residues shy of where the CDR3 ends; the end is completed using the germline J gene. The chain uses TRBV5-3 and TRBJ2-6; TRBD1 agrees at 10 bases. TRBV5-3 is an open reading frame whose function is uncertain. V shed 3 bases, J shed 4 bases, and the junction held 7 bases outside the gene matches. The CDR3 has 17 residues. CDR3 DNA (partial): TGTGCCAGAAGCTCAAGACAGGGGGCGAGCGGGGCCAACGTC. Its protein is CARSSRQGASGANV. In full, the CDR3 reads CARSSRQGASGANVLTF.

In regard to this clone: The read falls 3 residues short of the CDR3 end, and the missing part is taken from the germline J gene. The chain is built from TRBV7-8 and TRBJ2-7; D unclear. Germline V gene lookup returns CDR1 SGHVS and CDR2 FQNEAQ. The CDR3 covers 13 residues. Trimming cost V 1 base and J 3 bases, with 7 bases left between them. The covered CDR3 bases are TGTGCCAGCAGCTTAGGTCAAATCTACGAG. Protein product: CASSLGQIYE. The entire CDR3 is CASSLGQIYEQYF.

With respect to this clone: The read stops 3 residues short of the end of the CDR3; the missing end is completed from the germline J gene. This rearrangement joins TRBV28 to TRBJ2-7, with a tentative D call TRBD1 (5 bases). Germline loops: CDR1 MDHEN, CDR2 SYDVKM. V was pared by 4 bases and J by 3 bases, with 19 bases between. CDR3 length: 16 residues. The sequenced CDR3 bases are TGTGCCAGCAGTTACCCCCCGACCCCAGGGCACTACGAG. This codes for CASSYPPTPGHYE. The CDR3 as a whole reads CASSYPPTPGHYEQYF.